These 19 T cell receptor beta chains were sequenced from one sample in a study of graft-versus-host responses after intestinal transplantation. The protocol was immunoSEQ multiplex PCR, while the TCRdb copy is restricted to in-frame clones and leaves out a portion. The data contain some 46,000 clones, approximately 95% of them singletons. This material consisted of PBMCs, taken 335 days after intestinal transplant. All receptors come from a human patient who received an intestinal transplant, so some T cells may come from the graft donor.

This chain links TRBV2 with TRBJ1-5; D call uncertain. This CDR3 is built from 14 residues. The V and J ends lost 3 bases and 3 bases respectively, with 9 bases between them. Germline-derived CDR1 and CDR2 are SNHLY and FYNNEI. The CDR3 here is CASSEGLTNQPQHF. CDR3 nucleotides: TGTGCCAGCAGTGAGGGCCTTACCAATCAGCCCCAGCATTTT.

This chain links TRBV7-6 with TRBJ2-1, with 7 nucleotides matching TRBD1. The CDR3 is 16 amino acids. Germline V gene sequence: CDR1 SGHVS, CDR2 FNYEAQ. The ends lost 1 base at V and 3 bases at J; junction bases unmatched: 6. The CDR3 reads CASSLVPTGVYNEQFF. CDR3 DNA: TGTGCCAGCAGCTTAGTTCCAACAGGGGTCTACAATGAGCAGTTCTTC.

The CDR3 nucleotides are TGTGCCAGCAGCTTAGGGGACAGCTACGAGCAGTACTTC. It yields the protein CASSLGDSYEQYF. The chain employs TRBV7-6 and TRBJ2-7, with 7 bases fitting TRBD1. The length of the CDR3 is 13 residues. The ends lost 1 base at V and 3 bases at J; junction bases unmatched: 0. Germline V gives CDR1 SGHVS, CDR2 FNYEAQ. The full variable domain, its missing parts supplied by reference TRBV7-6 and TRBJ2-7, is GAGVSQSPRYKVTKRGQDVALRCDPISGHVSLYWYRQALGQGPEFLTYFNYEAQQDKSGLPNDRFSAERPEGSISTLTIQRTEQRDSAMYRCASSLGDSYEQYFGPGTRLTVT.

This chain connects TRBV10-2 to TRBJ2-2, with 9 bases matching TRBD2. Germline lookup yields CDR1 WSHSY and CDR2 SAAADI. The CDR3 is 17 amino acids. Trimming took 8 bases from V and 4 from J; bases not matched to a gene: 14. CDR3 residues: CASAKTSGLMGTGELFF. Written as DNA, the CDR3 is TGCGCCAGCGCCAAGACTAGCGGATTGATGGGCACCGGGGAGCTGTTTTTT.

This sequence joins TRBV18 and TRBJ2-7; no firm D call. The CDR3 loop spans 13 amino acids. Germline CDR1 and CDR2: KGHSH and LQKENI. The V end lost 6 bases, the J end lost 3 bases, and 12 bases lay between the germline ends. The CDR3 is CASSNPTLYEQYF. CDR3 DNA: TGTGCCAGCTCGAACCCCACCCTCTACGAGCAGTACTTC.

The rearrangement links TRBV19 to TRBJ1-4; possible D gene TRBD1, 5 bases. The germline CDR1 and CDR2 sequences are LNHDA and SQIVND (reference sequence). V lost 5 bases and J lost 5, with 12 bases in between. This CDR3 spans 14 amino acids. The CDR3 DNA follows: TGTGCCAGTAGTCATAGGGACGGCAATGAAAAACTGTTTTTT. It encodes CASSHRDGNEKLFF.

The chain's CDR3 is CASRDRTGNSPLHF. The DNA of the CDR3 is TGTGCCAGCAGGGACCGGACAGGGAATTCACCCCTCCACTTT. This rearrangement joins TRBV2 to TRBJ1-6; 8 nucleotides align to TRBD1. Germline CDR1 is SNHLY and CDR2 is FYNNEI. J lost 7 bases, V lost 6 bases, and 5 bases had no gene match. This CDR3 has 14 amino acids.

The chain is built from TRBV6-1 and TRBJ2-7, with D perhaps TRBD2 (6 bases). Germline CDR1 reads MNHNS; CDR2 reads SASEGT. This CDR3 contains 11 residues. V shed 8 bases and J shed 3 bases, with 8 bases lying between them. The CDR3 loop reads CASEEGYEQYF. The CDR3, as DNA: TGTGCCAGCGAGGAGGGCTACGAGCAGTACTTC.

The chain recombines TRBV12-5 with TRBJ2-3; D might be TRBD1 or TRBD2, each matching 5 bases. V shed 0 bases and J shed 4 bases, with 17 bases lying between them. From germline, CDR1 is LGHNT and CDR2 FRNRAP. The CDR3 has 17 residues. CDR3 region: CASGLVRDPSEADTQYF. Written as DNA, the CDR3 is TGTGCTAGTGGTTTGGTACGGGACCCCTCTGAGGCAGATACGCAGTATTTT.

This chain connects TRBV4-1 to TRBJ2-3, with D possibly TRBD2 on 6 matching bases. V was shortened by 8 bases and J by 2 bases, with 14 bases between the two germline ends. The CDR3 runs 14 residues. From germline, CDR1 is MGHRA and CDR2 YSYEKL. CDR3 residues: CASVGTLDTDTQYF. CDR3 bases: TGCGCCAGCGTCGGGACTCTAGACACAGATACGCAGTATTTT.

The V call is TRBV6-1, the J call TRBJ2-7; the match to TRBD1 covers 7 bases. This CDR3 has 14 amino acids. In germline, CDR1 is MNHNS, CDR2 SASEGT. Trimming took 5 bases from V and 6 from J; bases not matched to a gene: 10. This CDR3 is CASSSRGGVSEQYF. The DNA for the CDR3 is TGTGCCAGCAGTTCCAGAGGGGGCGTATCCGAGCAGTACTTC.

The chain employs TRBV15 and TRBJ1-6; unclear D gene. The CDR3 spans 15 residues. CDR1 is LNHNV, CDR2 YYDKDF, per germline (reference sequence). V was pared by 1 base and J by 5 bases, with 9 bases between. The CDR3 loop reads CATSRVGKNNSPLHF. CDR3 bases: TGTGCCACCAGCAGAGTCGGCAAAAATAATTCACCCCTCCACTTT.

This chain joins TRBV14 and TRBJ2-7, with TRBD1 matching 9 bases. The CDR3 length is 15 residues. V was clipped by 4 bases and J by 5 bases; unmatched bases: 9. From germline, CDR1 is SGHDN and CDR2 FVKESK. The CDR3 protein is CASSPYDRGNHEQYF. The CDR3, as DNA: TGTGCCAGCAGCCCCTATGACAGGGGGAACCACGAGCAGTACTTC.

This clone is a singleton in its sample. The chain recombines TRBV5-4 with TRBJ1-4; 8 bases align to TRBD1. The trim removed 2 bases at V and 4 bases at J, leaving 7 bases unmatched. This CDR3 has 16 residues. Looked up from germline, CDR1 is SGHNT and CDR2 is YYREEE (reference sequence). In nucleotides, the CDR3 is TGTGCCAGCAGCTTAGGCGGACAGGGTGGTAATGAAAAACTGTTTTTT. Its protein is CASSLGGQGGNEKLFF.

The genes are TRBV6-5 and TRBJ2-1, with D possibly being TRBD1 or TRBD2 (5 bases each). Trimming removed 2 bases from V and 4 bases from J, with 9 bases in between. The CDR3 has 14 amino acids. CDR1 MNHEY and CDR2 SVGAGI come from the germline V gene. The CDR3 DNA reads as TGTGCCAGCAGTTACCGGGGACCTTACAATGAGCAGTTCTTC. This codes for CASSYRGPYNEQFF.

The V and J genes are TRBV10-3 and TRBJ1-1; D might be TRBD1 (6 bases). V gave up 11 bases and J gave up 1 base, with 20 bases separating them. The germline gives CDR1 ENHRY, CDR2 SYGVKD. This CDR3 has 15 residues. DNA for the CDR3: TGTGCCGCGTGGGGGTCAGGGGATGCGAACACTGAAGCTTTCTTT. It specifies CAAWGSGDANTEAFF.

As DNA, the CDR3 is TGTGCCAGCTCACCAACTCCGGATAGCGAAGCTTTCTTT. Protein sequence: CASSPTPDSEAFF. V gene TRBV18 combines with J gene TRBJ1-1; D remains unclear. From germline, CDR1 is KGHSH and CDR2 LQKENI. The V gene lost 2 bases and the J gene lost 8 bases, with 12 bases spanning the gap. The CDR3 consists of 13 residues.

The V gene is TRBV7-9, the J gene TRBJ1-2; the match to TRBD1 covers 7 bases. The ends lost 7 bases at V and 0 bases at J; junction bases unmatched: 11. Germline CDR1 reads SEHNR; CDR2 reads FQNEAQ (reference sequence). This CDR3 is built from 16 residues. Here the CDR3 reads CASTDLTTGPNYGYTF. The DNA of the CDR3 is TGTGCCAGCACCGACCTGACGACAGGGCCTAACTATGGCTACACCTTC.

The V and J genes are TRBV29-1 and TRBJ2-7, with 9 bases matching TRBD1. CDR1 is SQVTM and CDR2 is ANQGSEA in the germline V gene. CDR3 length: 13 amino acids. Trimming at V came to 7 bases and at J to 7 bases, leaving 11 bases not matched to a gene. The CDR3 DNA reads TGCAGCGGTGGGGGGGGACAGGGCATGGAGCAGTACTTC. Encoded protein: CSGGGGQGMEQYF.